One and the same sample provided the 19 T cell receptor beta chains below, sequenced in a study of T-cell reconstitution after alpha-beta-depleted transplantation in children (dated by TCRdb to 2016 to 2017). The protocol used for the library was PCR. TCRdb records Illumina HiSeq 2500 as the sequencer. TCR libraries were prepared with molecular barcoding, using unique molecular identifiers to normalize TCRbeta repertoire quantification. Clones were called with MiXCR by TCRdb after fastp trimmed the public reads at Q25, and only in-frame beta chains were retained. Each entry merges the rows of one CDR3 protein and shows their most common DNA and genes. The sample contains approximately 590,000 distinct CDR3 sequences, about 11% of them found a single time. The ten largest make up about 4.2% of the sample. Sequences were derived from PBMCs from the stem cell graft donor, sampled from the stem cell graft. The receptors shown here come from a human donor who donated a stem cell graft to a child with acute myeloid leukemia.

There are a few counts of this clonotype. The CDR3 DNA reads TGTGCCAGCAGCTTAGAAAGGGGACAGGATTACGAGCAGTACTTC. This encodes CASSLERGQDYEQYF. This sequence joins TRBV7-8 and TRBJ2-7; 8 nucleotides line up with TRBD1. Germline CDR1 SGHVS, CDR2 FQNEAQ. The CDR3 is made up of 15 amino acids. V lost 1 base, J lost 4 bases, and 6 bases stayed unmatched.

This clonotype has a handful of counts. V usage is TRBV20-1 and J usage is TRBJ2-7; TRBD1 aligns across 10 bases. CDR1 is DFQATT, CDR2 SNEGSKA, per germline (reference sequence). The CDR3 length is 16 residues. The trim removed 3 bases at V and 3 bases at J, leaving 11 bases unmatched. CDR3 loop: CSARAMDRGAFYEQYF. DNA for the CDR3: TGCAGTGCTAGGGCCATGGACAGGGGGGCCTTCTACGAGCAGTACTTC.

This clonotype turned up a few times. V is TRBV20-1 and J is TRBJ2-3; D tentatively reads TRBD1 or TRBD2 (6 bases each). V was clipped by 5 bases and J by 4 bases, with 19 bases between them. The CDR3 is 15 amino acids. Germline assignment: CDR1 DFQATT and CDR2 SNEGSKA (reference sequence). CDR3 in DNA: TGCAGTGCTGGGTTGACTAGGGGGGTCGCAGATACGCAGTATTTT. This gives the protein CSAGLTRGVADTQYF.

In its sample, this clonotype was seen many times. The gene calls are TRBV4-1 and TRBJ2-1; 10 positions match TRBD2. The CDR3 extends over 16 amino acids. Germline values: CDR1 MGHRA, CDR2 YSYEKL. Trimming cost V 0 bases and J 8 bases; bases outside gene matches: 7. The CDR3 sequence: CASSQDASGGGDEQFF. The CDR3 DNA sequence: TGCGCCAGCAGCCAAGATGCTAGCGGGGGAGGGGATGAGCAGTTCTTC.

In this sample, this clonotype turned up a few times. This chain uses TRBV20-1 with TRBJ2-5; 12 bases align to TRBD2. Germline CDR1 reads DFQATT; CDR2 reads SNEGSKA (reference sequence). J lost 2 bases, V lost 0 bases, and 10 bases had no gene match. CDR3 length equals 18 residues. The CDR3, as DNA: TGCAGTGCTAGAGATCCCCGACTAGCGGGAGTACGGCAAGAGACCCAGTACTTC. This codes for CSARDPRLAGVRQETQYF.

The chain has TRBV29-1 and TRBJ2-3; the match to TRBD2 covers 15 bases. The CDR3 consists of 15 residues. Germline CDR1 and CDR2: SQVTM and ANQGSEA. J lost 6 bases, V lost 6 bases, and 7 bases had no gene match. The CDR3 protein is CSVAGLAGGGDTQYF. CDR3 sequence (DNA): TGCAGCGTCGCGGGACTAGCGGGAGGAGGGGATACGCAGTATTTT.

About this clonotype itself: A much larger clone differs from this one at a single base, so this may be a read error. The chain recombines TRBV2 with TRBJ1-4; D unclear. The germline V gene encodes CDR1 SNHLY and CDR2 FYNNEI. The CDR3 has 12 residues. The CDR3: CACSLDGIRQFF. The DNA of the CDR3 is TGTGCCTGCAGTTTAGATGGGATACGTCAGTTTTTT.

In its sample, this clonotype was seen a few times. The chain links TRBV20-1 to TRBJ2-1, with 9 bases matching TRBD2. The ends lost 1 base at V and 7 bases at J; junction bases unmatched: 8. Germline-derived CDR1 and CDR2 are DFQATT and SNEGSKA (reference sequence). The CDR3 is 15 amino acids. The CDR3 loop is CSARGSSGSTNEQFF. The CDR3 DNA sequence: TGCAGTGCTAGAGGGAGTAGCGGGAGTACAAATGAGCAGTTCTTC.

At least ten counts were recorded for this clonotype. The rearrangement uses TRBV5-1 and TRBJ1-6; D ambiguous. V gave up 3 bases and J gave up 6 bases, with 16 bases separating them. CDR1 and CDR2 (germline): SGHRS, YFSETQ. The CDR3 is made up of 16 amino acids. This CDR3 reads CASSSLPTAINSPLHF. CDR3 nucleotides: TGCGCCAGCAGCTCTCTACCAACCGCGATTAATTCACCCCTCCACTTT.

This clonotype has ten or more counts. The chain is built from TRBV27 and TRBJ2-1, with D tentatively TRBD1 (6 bases). The CDR3 has 16 amino acids. CDR1 is MNHEY, CDR2 SMNVEV, per germline (reference sequence). The germline V and J ends were trimmed by 6 bases and 5 bases, with 20 bases remaining between them. The CDR3 sequence: CASSSIMTTGNNEQFF. CDR3 bases: TGTGCCAGCAGCTCCATCATGACAACAGGGAACAATGAGCAGTTCTTC.

V usage is TRBV30 and J usage is TRBJ2-4; the D gene could be TRBD1 or TRBD2 (7 bases each). This CDR3 comprises 13 residues. Germline assignment: CDR1 GTSNPN and CDR2 SVGIG (reference sequence). V lost 7 bases and J 8 bases, leaving 18 bases between the germline ends. The CDR3 DNA sequence: TGTGCCTCGTCGACAGGGAGGGGGTACATTCAGTACTTC. It encodes CASSTGRGYIQYF.

The chain has TRBV11-1 and TRBJ2-1, with 13 positions matching TRBD2. J was trimmed by 8 bases and V by 1 base; bases with no gene match: 11. The CDR3 sequence is 18 residues long. Germline values: CDR1 SGHAT, CDR2 FQDESV (reference sequence). CDR3: CASSLGGTSGTEIHEQFF. The DNA for the CDR3 is TGTGCCAGCAGCTTAGGCGGGACTAGCGGGACGGAGATCCATGAGCAGTTCTTC.

The chain couples TRBV7-2 to TRBJ2-7; tentatively, D is TRBD1 (7 bases). This CDR3 comprises 14 residues. Per the germline V gene, CDR1 is SGHTA and CDR2 is FQGNSA. V was pared by 6 bases and J by 1 base, with 13 bases between. CDR3 in amino acids: CASRPRGVSYEQYF. CDR3 DNA sequence: TGTGCCAGCAGACCCAGGGGGGTATCCTACGAGCAGTACTTC.

This clonotype showed up many times. The chain has TRBV18 and TRBJ1-4; maybe TRBD1 (6 bases). This CDR3 contains 15 residues. The germline V gene encodes CDR1 KGHSH and CDR2 LQKENI. V gave up 8 bases and J gave up 0 bases, with 13 bases separating them. The DNA of the CDR3 is TGTGCCAGCAGCCCCCGGACAGCAACTAATGAAAAACTGTTTTTT. Its translation is CASSPRTATNEKLFF.

The chain combines TRBV7-2 with TRBJ1-2; TRBD1 agrees at 7 bases. V shed 3 bases, J shed 8 bases, and the junction held 3 bases outside the gene matches. Per germline, CDR1 SGHTA and CDR2 FQGNSA. The CDR3 sequence is 12 residues long. The DNA of the CDR3 is TGTGCCAGCAGCTTTGTACAGGGGGGCTACACCTTC. Its translation is CASSFVQGGYTF. Complete variable domain (other parts from reference TRBV7-2 and TRBJ1-2): GAGVSQSPSNKVTEKGKDVELRCDPISGHTALYWYRQSLGQGLEFLIYFQGNSAPDKSGLPSDRFSAERTGGSVSTLTIQRTQQEDSAVYLCASSFVQGGYTFGSGTRLTVV.

The chain is built from TRBV6-6 and TRBJ2-5; 8 nucleotides match TRBD1. The length of the CDR3 is 12 residues. Trimming cost V 2 bases and J 7 bases; bases outside gene matches: 0. CDR1 is MNHNY and CDR2 is SVGAGI in the germline V gene (reference sequence). The DNA for the CDR3 is TGTGCCAGCAGTTACGGGACAGGGACCCAGTACTTC. Translated, it gives CASSYGTGTQYF.

As to this clonotype: Just one base apart from a much larger clone, this may be a read error. The chain joins TRBV12-3 or TRBV12-4 to TRBJ2-1, with 7 positions matching TRBD2. CDR3 size: 16 residues. In DNA, the CDR3 is TGTGCCAGCAGTACCGCCGGGACTACTTTTCGGAATGAGCAGTTATTC. As protein: CASSTAGTTFRNEQLF.

The gene calls are TRBV7-9 and TRBJ2-7, with TRBD2 matching 7 bases. Germline V gene sequence: CDR1 SEHNR, CDR2 FQNEAQ (reference sequence). The ends lost 2 bases at V and 6 bases at J; junction bases unmatched: 7. CDR3 length equals 14 residues. Written as DNA, the CDR3 is TGTGCCAGCAGCTTAATGGGCGGGAGTACCGAGCAGTACTTC. Residues: CASSLMGGSTEQYF.

This clonotype was detected a few times. V and J are TRBV21-1 and TRBJ2-1; the tabulated D call, TRBD1, remains unverified against the DNA. TRBV21-1 is a listed pseudogene. The CDR3 has 13 residues. The CDR3 nucleotides read TGTGCCAGCAGGACCCCCCCAAGGAATGAGCAGTTCTTC. Amino acid sequence: CASRTPPRNEQFF.